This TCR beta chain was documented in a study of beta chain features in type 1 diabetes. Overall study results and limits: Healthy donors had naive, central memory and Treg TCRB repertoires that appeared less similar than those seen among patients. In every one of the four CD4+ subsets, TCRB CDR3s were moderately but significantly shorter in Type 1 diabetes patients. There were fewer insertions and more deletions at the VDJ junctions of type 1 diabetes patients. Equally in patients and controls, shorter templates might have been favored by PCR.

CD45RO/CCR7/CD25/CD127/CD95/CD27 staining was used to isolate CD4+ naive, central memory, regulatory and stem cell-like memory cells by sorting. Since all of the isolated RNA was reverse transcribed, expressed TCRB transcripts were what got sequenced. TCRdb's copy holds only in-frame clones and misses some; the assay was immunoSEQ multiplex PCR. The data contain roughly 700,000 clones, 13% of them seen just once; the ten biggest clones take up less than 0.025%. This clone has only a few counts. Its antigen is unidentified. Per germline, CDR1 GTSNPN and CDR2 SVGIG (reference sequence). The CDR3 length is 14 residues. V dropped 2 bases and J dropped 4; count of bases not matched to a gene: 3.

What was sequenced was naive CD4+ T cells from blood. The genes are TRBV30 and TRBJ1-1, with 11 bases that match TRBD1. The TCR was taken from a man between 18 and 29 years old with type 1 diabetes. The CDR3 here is CAWSSGTGGTEAFF. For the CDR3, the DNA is TGTGCCTGGAGTTCCGGGACAGGGGGCACTGAAGCTTTCTTT.